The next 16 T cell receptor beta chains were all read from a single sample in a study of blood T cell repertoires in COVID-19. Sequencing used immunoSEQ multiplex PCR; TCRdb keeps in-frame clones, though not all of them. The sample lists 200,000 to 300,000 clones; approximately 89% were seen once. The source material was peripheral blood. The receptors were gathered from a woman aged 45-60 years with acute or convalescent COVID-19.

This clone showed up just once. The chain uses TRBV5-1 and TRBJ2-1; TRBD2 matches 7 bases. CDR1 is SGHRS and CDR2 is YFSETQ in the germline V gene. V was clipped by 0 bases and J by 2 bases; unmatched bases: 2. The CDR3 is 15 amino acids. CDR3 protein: CASSLGLAAYNEQFF. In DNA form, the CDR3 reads TGCGCCAGCAGCTTGGGTCTAGCGGCCTACAATGAGCAGTTCTTC.

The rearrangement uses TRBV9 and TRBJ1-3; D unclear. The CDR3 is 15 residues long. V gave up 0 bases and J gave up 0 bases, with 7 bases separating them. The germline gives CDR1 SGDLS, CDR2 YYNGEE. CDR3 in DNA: TGTGCCAGCAGCGTAGGAGGTCCCTCTGGAAACACCATATATTTT. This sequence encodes CASSVGGPSGNTIYF.

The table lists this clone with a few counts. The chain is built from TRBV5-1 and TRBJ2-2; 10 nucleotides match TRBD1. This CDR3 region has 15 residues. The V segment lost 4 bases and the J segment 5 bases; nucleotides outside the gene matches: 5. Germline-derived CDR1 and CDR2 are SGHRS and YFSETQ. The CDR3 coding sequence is TGCGCCAGCAGCATAGGACAGGGGGAGACCGGGGAGCTGTTTTTT. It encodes CASSIGQGETGELFF.

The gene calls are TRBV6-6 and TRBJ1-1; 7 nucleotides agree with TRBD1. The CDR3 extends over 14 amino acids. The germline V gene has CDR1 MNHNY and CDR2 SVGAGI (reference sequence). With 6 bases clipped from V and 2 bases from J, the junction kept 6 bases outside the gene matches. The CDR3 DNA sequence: TGTGCCAGCAGGGGGACAGCTAGAAACACTGAAGCTTTCTTT. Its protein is CASRGTARNTEAFF.

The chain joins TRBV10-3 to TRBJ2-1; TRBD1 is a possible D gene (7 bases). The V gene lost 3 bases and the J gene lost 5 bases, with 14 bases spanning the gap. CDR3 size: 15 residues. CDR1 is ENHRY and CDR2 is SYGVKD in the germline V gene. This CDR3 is CAISERGREHNEQFF. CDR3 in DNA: TGTGCCATCAGTGAAAGGGGGCGGGAACACAATGAGCAGTTCTTC.

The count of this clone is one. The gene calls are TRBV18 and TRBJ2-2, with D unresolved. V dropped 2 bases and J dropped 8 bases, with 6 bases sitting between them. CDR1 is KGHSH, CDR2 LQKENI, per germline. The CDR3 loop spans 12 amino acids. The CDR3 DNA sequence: TGTGCCAGCTCACCAGTCCTGGGGGAGCTGTTTTTT. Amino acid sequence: CASSPVLGELFF.

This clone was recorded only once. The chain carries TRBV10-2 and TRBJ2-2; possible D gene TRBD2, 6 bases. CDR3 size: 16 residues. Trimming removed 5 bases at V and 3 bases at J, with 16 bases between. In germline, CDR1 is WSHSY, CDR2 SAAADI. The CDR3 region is CASSPGGRRYTGELFF. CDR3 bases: TGCGCCAGCAGTCCCGGGGGTAGGAGATACACCGGGGAGCTGTTTTTT.

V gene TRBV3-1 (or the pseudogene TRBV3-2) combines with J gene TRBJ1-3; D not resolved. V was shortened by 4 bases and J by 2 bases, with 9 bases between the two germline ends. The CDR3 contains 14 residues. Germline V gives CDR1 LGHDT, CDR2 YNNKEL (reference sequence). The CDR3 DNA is TGTGCCAGCAGCCCGCAGGTCGCTGGAAACACCATATATTTT. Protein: CASSPQVAGNTIYF.

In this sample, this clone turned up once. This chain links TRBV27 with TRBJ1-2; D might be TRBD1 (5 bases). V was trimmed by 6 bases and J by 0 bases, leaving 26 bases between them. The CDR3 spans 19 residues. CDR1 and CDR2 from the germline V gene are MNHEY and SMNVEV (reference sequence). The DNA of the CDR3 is TGTGCCAGCAGACCATCGCCGCGGGGCCTACTTCATTCTAACTATGGCTACACCTTC. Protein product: CASRPSPRGLLHSNYGYTF.

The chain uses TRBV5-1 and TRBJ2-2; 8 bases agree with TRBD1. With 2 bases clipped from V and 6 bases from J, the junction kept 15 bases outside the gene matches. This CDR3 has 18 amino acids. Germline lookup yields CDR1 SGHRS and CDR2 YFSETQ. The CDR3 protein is CASSFDPDRGSRAGELFF. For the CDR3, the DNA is TGCGCCAGCAGCTTTGACCCTGACAGGGGCTCACGGGCCGGGGAGCTGTTTTTT.

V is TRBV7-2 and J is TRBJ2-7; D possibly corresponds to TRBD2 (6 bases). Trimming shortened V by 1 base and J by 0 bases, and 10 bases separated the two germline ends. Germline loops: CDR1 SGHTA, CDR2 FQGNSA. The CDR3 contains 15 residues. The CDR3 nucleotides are TGTGCCAGCAGCTTAGGGGGGGTTGGCTCCTACGAGCAGTACTTC. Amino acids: CASSLGGVGSYEQYF. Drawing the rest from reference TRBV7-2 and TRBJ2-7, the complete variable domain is GAGVSQSPSNKVTEKGKDVELRCDPISGHTALYWYRQSLGQGLEFLIYFQGNSAPDKSGLPSDRFSAERTGGSVSTLTIQRTQQEDSAVYLCASSLGGVGSYEQYFGPGTRLTVT.

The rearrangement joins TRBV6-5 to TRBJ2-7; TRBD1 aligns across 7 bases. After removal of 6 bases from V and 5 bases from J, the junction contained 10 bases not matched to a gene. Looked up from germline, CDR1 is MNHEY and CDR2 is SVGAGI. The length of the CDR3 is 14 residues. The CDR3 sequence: CASRYTGASDEQYF. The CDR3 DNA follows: TGTGCCAGCAGATATACAGGGGCATCGGACGAGCAGTACTTC.

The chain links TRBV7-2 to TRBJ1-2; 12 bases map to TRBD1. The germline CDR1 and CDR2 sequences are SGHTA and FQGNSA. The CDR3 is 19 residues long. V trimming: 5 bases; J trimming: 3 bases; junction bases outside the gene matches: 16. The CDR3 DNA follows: TGTGCCAGCAGCCCAAGAGGGCCGGGACAGGGGGCAAGGGACTATGGCTACACCTTC. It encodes CASSPRGPGQGARDYGYTF.

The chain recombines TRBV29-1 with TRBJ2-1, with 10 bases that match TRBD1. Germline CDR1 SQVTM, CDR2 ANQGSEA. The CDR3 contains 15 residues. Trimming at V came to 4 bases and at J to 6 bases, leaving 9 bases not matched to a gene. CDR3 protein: CSVGGTGDTFNEQFF. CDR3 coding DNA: TGCAGCGTTGGAGGGACAGGGGATACTTTCAATGAGCAGTTCTTC.

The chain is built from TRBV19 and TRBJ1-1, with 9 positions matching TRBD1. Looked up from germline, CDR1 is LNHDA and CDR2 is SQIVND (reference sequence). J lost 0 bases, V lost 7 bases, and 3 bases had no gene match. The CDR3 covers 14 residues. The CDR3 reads CASKWDRVNTEAFF. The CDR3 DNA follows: TGTGCCAGTAAGTGGGACAGGGTGAACACTGAAGCTTTCTTT. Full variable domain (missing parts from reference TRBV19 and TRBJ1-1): DGGITQSPKYLFRKEGQNVTLSCEQNLNHDAMYWYRQDPGQGLRLIYYSQIVNDFQKGDIAEGYSVSREKKESFPLTVTSAQKNPTAFYLCASKWDRVNTEAFFGQGTRLTVV.

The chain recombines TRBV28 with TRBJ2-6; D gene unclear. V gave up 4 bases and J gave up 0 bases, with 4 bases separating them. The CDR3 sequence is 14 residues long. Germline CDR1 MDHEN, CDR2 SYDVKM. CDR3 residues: CASSWPSGANVLTF. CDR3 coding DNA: TGTGCCAGCAGTTGGCCCTCTGGGGCCAACGTCCTGACTTTC.